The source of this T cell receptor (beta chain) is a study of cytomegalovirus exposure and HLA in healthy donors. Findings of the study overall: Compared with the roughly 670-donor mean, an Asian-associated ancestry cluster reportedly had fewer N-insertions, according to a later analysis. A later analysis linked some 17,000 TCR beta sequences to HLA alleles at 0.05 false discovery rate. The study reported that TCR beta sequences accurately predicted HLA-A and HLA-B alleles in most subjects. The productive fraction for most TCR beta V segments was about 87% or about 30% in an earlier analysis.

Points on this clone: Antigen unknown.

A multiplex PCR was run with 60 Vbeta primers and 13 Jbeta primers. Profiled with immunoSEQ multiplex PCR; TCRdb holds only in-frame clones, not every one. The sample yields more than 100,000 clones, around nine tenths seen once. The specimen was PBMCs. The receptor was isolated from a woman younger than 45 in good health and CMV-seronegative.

The CDR3 DNA sequence: TGTGCCAGCAGCCAAGATGGAGCGGGAGGGATTCGGGATACGCAGTATTTT. Translating gives CASSQDGAGGIRDTQYF. The V call is TRBV4-2, the J call TRBJ2-3; 10 bases match TRBD2. CDR1 and CDR2 (germline): LGHNA, YNFKEQ. The CDR3 consists of 17 residues. The ends lost 0 bases at V and 6 bases at J; junction bases unmatched: 9.